This TCR beta chain was sequenced in a study of T cell repertoires in cytomegalovirus infection. About the study: Public TCR beta signature analysis indicated the presence of both CMV infection and matching HLA type. Broader study findings: Summed frequency of public TCR beta families distinguished CMV carriers with the relevant HLA. Ex vivo responses were dominated by HLA-C-restricted CMV-specific TCR beta clonotypes.

TCRdb re-derived calls from the reads in MiXCR, one entry per CDR3 protein. The sample has approximately 630,000 distinct CDR3 sequences; 20% to 25% are singletons. As regards this clonotype: Antigen unknown.

The CDR3 consists of 15 residues. The V end was cut by 8 bases, the J end by 8 bases, with 23 bases between. The TCR was taken from a human donor in good health (CMV status not recorded). Some clones in this sample may be carry-over from other donors' samples. The sequenced sample consisted of CD8+ T cells from PBMCs. The chain is built from TRBV5-3 and TRBJ2-1, with D maybe TRBD2 (6 bases). TRBV5-3 is an ORF for which the function is uncertain. The CDR3 nucleotides read TGTGCCAGCAGCGTCTACGGCCCAGGCGGGGATGAGCAGTTCTTC. Protein product: CASSVYGPGGDEQFF.